The present T cell receptor (beta chain) was sequenced within a study of shared clonotypes between healthy human individuals. The CDR3 runs 15 residues. The trim removed 4 bases at V and 1 base at J, leaving 6 bases unmatched. CDR1 is MNHEY and CDR2 is SMNVEV in the germline V gene (reference sequence). Everyone who donated was a Caucasian adult who lived in Nashville, Tennessee. The study ran the assay at deep level. Clones were read by immunoSEQ multiplex PCR, and TCRdb kept only the in-frame ones, dropping some. The sample comprises some 2.1 million clones, 85% to 95% of which are singletons, and 0.1% to 0.15% rests with the top ten.

This TCR came from a young man in good health. Sample: naive CD4+ T cells sorted from blood. The subset was: CD45RA+ positively selected. This chain links TRBV27 with TRBJ2-5; 7 bases map to TRBD1. CDR3 in amino acids: CASSSYRGRQETQYF. In DNA form, the CDR3 reads TGTGCCAGCAGTTCATACAGGGGCCGCCAAGAGACCCAGTACTTC.